One and the same sample provided the 23 T cell receptor beta chains below, sequenced in a study of blood T cell repertoires in COVID-19. Here immunoSEQ multiplex PCR was the method, and the copy in TCRdb shows in-frame clones only, minus some. The sample has 170,000 or so clones; 89% are singletons. The sample consisted of peripheral blood. The receptors derive from a man younger than 30 who had recovered from COVID-19.

As regards this clone: In the same sample, other DNA sequences code for this CDR3. V usage is TRBV4-3 and J usage is TRBJ2-3; TRBD2 agrees at 9 bases. With 1 base clipped from V and 4 bases from J, the junction kept 6 bases outside the gene matches. Germline CDR1 and CDR2: LGHNA and YSLEER. This CDR3 is 16 amino acids long. The CDR3 loop reads CASSQARGLAPDTQYF. CDR3 DNA sequence: TGCGCCAGCAGCCAAGCCAGAGGACTAGCGCCAGATACGCAGTATTTT.

This chain connects TRBV6-1 to TRBJ2-4; D is possibly TRBD2 (7 bases). Between the trimmed V and J ends, which lost 2 bases and 4 bases, there was a span of 18 bases. In germline, CDR1 is MNHNS, CDR2 SASEGT. The CDR3 covers 17 residues. The CDR3 region has the DNA TGTGCCAGCAGTGAATACCAACCCGGGGGGCGGAAAAACATTCAGTACTTC. It specifies CASSEYQPGGRKNIQYF.

This clone was detected only a few times. This sequence joins TRBV28 and TRBJ1-2; 8 nucleotides line up with TRBD1. From germline, CDR1 is MDHEN and CDR2 SYDVKM. The CDR3 runs 16 residues. V was pared by 6 bases and J by 4 bases, with 13 bases of the junction left unmatched. CDR3 protein: CASSLGTGRVAYGYTF. DNA for the CDR3: TGTGCCAGCAGCCTTGGGACAGGACGTGTTGCCTATGGCTACACCTTC.

This clone was detected only a few times. The V gene is TRBV7-2, the J gene TRBJ1-2, with a weak D call TRBD1 (5 bases). The V and J ends lost 1 base and 5 bases respectively, with 14 bases between them. The germline V gene has CDR1 SGHTA and CDR2 FQGNSA. This CDR3 has 15 amino acids. In DNA form, the CDR3 reads TGTGCCAGCAGCTTAGATGGGGGGACCTCTTATGGCTACACCTTC. Amino acid sequence: CASSLDGGTSYGYTF. Using reference TRBV7-2 and TRBJ1-2 for the parts outside the CDR3, the full variable domain is GAGVSQSPSNKVTEKGKDVELRCDPISGHTALYWYRQSLGQGLEFLIYFQGNSAPDKSGLPSDRFSAERTGGSVSTLTIQRTQQEDSAVYLCASSLDGGTSYGYTFGSGTRLTVV.

V and J are TRBV7-9 and TRBJ1-1, with 9 bases aligning to TRBD1. The CDR3 totals 12 residues. Germline V gene data show CDR1 as SEHNR and CDR2 as FQNEAQ (reference sequence). Trimming at V came to 5 bases and at J to 10 bases, leaving 5 bases not matched to a gene. The CDR3 nucleotides are TGTGCCAGCAGCGCCGGGACAGGGATAGCTTTCTTT. This encodes CASSAGTGIAFF.

V usage is TRBV3-1 (or the pseudogene TRBV3-2) and J usage is TRBJ2-2, with 7 bases lining up with TRBD2. In germline, CDR1 is LGHDT, CDR2 YNNKEL (reference sequence). Trimming removed 4 bases from V and 3 bases from J; junction bases left unmatched: 8. The CDR3 covers 16 residues. The CDR3 sequence: CASSLSSGDDTGELFF. The CDR3 nucleotides are TGTGCCAGCAGCCTATCTAGCGGAGACGACACCGGGGAGCTGTTTTTT.

This clone was seen once. The chain is built from TRBV3-1 (or the pseudogene TRBV3-2) and TRBJ2-7, with D unresolved. V lost 1 base and J 2 bases, leaving 3 bases between the germline ends. Germline CDR1 LGHDT, CDR2 YNNKEL (reference sequence). The CDR3 extends over 12 amino acids. CDR3 sequence: CASSQVAYEQYF. The CDR3 DNA sequence: TGTGCCAGCAGCCAAGTCGCCTACGAGCAGTACTTC.

The chain employs TRBV27 and TRBJ1-1; the D gene is possibly TRBD1 (5 bases). The CDR3 runs to 15 residues. CDR1 and CDR2 from the germline V gene are MNHEY and SMNVEV (reference sequence). Trimming removed 7 bases at V and 4 bases at J, with 19 bases between. The CDR3 DNA reads as TGTGCCAGCACCAACGGAAATGGCAGGGCCACTGAAGCTTTCTTT. Amino acids: CASTNGNGRATEAFF.

This clone was detected only once. The chain is built from TRBV19 and TRBJ1-2; D is undetermined. The CDR3 is 13 residues long. Germline V gene sequence: CDR1 LNHDA, CDR2 SQIVND (reference sequence). Trimming shortened V by 6 bases and J by 8 bases, and 16 bases separated the two germline ends. The CDR3 loop reads CASRGDWALGYTF. In nucleotides, the CDR3 is TGTGCCAGTAGGGGAGATTGGGCCTTAGGCTACACCTTC.

The J gene is TRBJ2-3, the V gene TRBV11-1; the match to TRBD2 covers 9 bases. The CDR3 has 13 residues. Per germline, CDR1 SGHAT and CDR2 FQDESV (reference sequence). V dropped 4 bases and J dropped 14; count of bases not matched to a gene: 10. The CDR3 DNA reads as TGTGCCAGCAGCTCTCGGGGACTAGCAGACACGTATTTT. Protein: CASSSRGLADTYF.

The chain combines TRBV19 with TRBJ2-3; TRBD2 might be the D (6 bases). V lost 0 bases and J lost 0, with 19 bases in between. The germline V gene encodes CDR1 LNHDA and CDR2 SQIVND (reference sequence). The CDR3 spans 19 residues. CDR3 sequence reads: CASSIDSGVAGSSTDTQYF. CDR3 nucleotides: TGTGCCAGTAGTATAGATTCGGGGGTTGCGGGCTCGAGCACAGATACGCAGTATTTT.

The V and J genes are TRBV6-5 and TRBJ1-1; D uncertain. V was trimmed by 7 bases and J by 0 bases, leaving 12 bases between them. This CDR3 spans 14 amino acids. Germline loops: CDR1 MNHEY, CDR2 SVGAGI. CDR3: CASTSRAMNTEAFF. The CDR3 bases are TGTGCCAGCACCTCTCGCGCTATGAACACTGAAGCTTTCTTT.

The genes are TRBV7-9 and TRBJ2-7; D uncertain. The germline V and J ends were trimmed by 0 bases and 3 bases, with 6 bases remaining between them. This CDR3 is built from 13 residues. CDR1 and CDR2 from the germline V gene are SEHNR and FQNEAQ (reference sequence). CDR3 nucleotides: TGTGCCAGCAGCTTAGCTGGCAGCTACGAGCAGTACTTC. As protein: CASSLAGSYEQYF.

The rearrangement links TRBV28 to TRBJ2-5; possibly TRBD1 for D (5 bases). Germline CDR1 MDHEN, CDR2 SYDVKM. The CDR3 consists of 12 residues. V lost 5 bases and J 5 bases, leaving 9 bases between the germline ends. DNA of the CDR3: TGTGCCAGCAGTCAGGGCTCCGAGACCCAGTACTTC. Protein: CASSQGSETQYF. Using reference TRBV28 and TRBJ2-5 for the parts outside the CDR3, the full variable domain is DVKVTQSSRYLVKRTGEKVFLECVQDMDHENMFWYRQDPGLGLRLIYFSYDVKMKEKGDIPEGYSVSREKKERFSLILESASTNQTSMYLCASSQGSETQYFGPGTRLLVL.

The V gene is TRBV10-3, the J gene TRBJ1-4, with 7 bases fitting TRBD1. The germline gives CDR1 ENHRY, CDR2 SYGVKD. The CDR3 extends over 13 amino acids. Trimming took 4 bases from V and 8 from J; bases not matched to a gene: 4. The CDR3 DNA is TGTGCCATCAGTGCCAGGGGGGACGAAAAACTGTTTTTT. Its protein is CAISARGDEKLFF.

The V and J genes are TRBV12-3 or TRBV12-4 and TRBJ1-3, with a tentative D call TRBD1 (6 bases). The germline V and J ends were trimmed by 11 bases and 4 bases, with 12 bases remaining between them. CDR3 length: 12 residues. CDR3 residues: CAAGRGGNTIYF. As DNA, the CDR3 is TGTGCCGCGGGCAGGGGAGGAAACACCATATATTTT.

The chain employs TRBV2 and TRBJ1-2, with a weak D call TRBD1 (5 bases). The CDR3 length is 13 residues. Germline CDR1 is SNHLY and CDR2 is FYNNEI. V was pared by 5 bases and J by 2 bases, with 9 bases between. The CDR3 bases are TGTGCCAGCAGTTCCCAGGGCAACTATGGCTACACCTTC. Translated, it gives CASSSQGNYGYTF.

V is TRBV29-1 and J is TRBJ2-5; possible D gene TRBD1, 6 bases. This CDR3 region has 15 residues. In germline, CDR1 is SQVTM, CDR2 ANQGSEA. V was trimmed by 0 bases and J by 4 bases, leaving 15 bases between them. CDR3 amino acids: CSVEERDIRGETQYF. CDR3 nucleotides: TGCAGCGTTGAAGAACGGGACATCAGGGGAGAGACCCAGTACTTC. Drawing the rest from reference TRBV29-1 and TRBJ2-5, the complete variable domain is SAVISQKPSRDICQRGTSLTIQCQVDSQVTMMFWYRQQPGQSLTLIATANQGSEATYESGFVIDKFPISRPNLTFSTLTVSNMSPEDSSIYLCSVEERDIRGETQYFGPGTRLLVL.

V usage is TRBV6-2 or TRBV6-3 and J usage is TRBJ2-3; D might be TRBD1 (6 bases). V was pared by 2 bases and J by 4 bases, with 10 bases between. Germline CDR1 and CDR2: MNHEY and SVGEGT. CDR3 length: 14 amino acids. CDR3 loop: CASSYPQGPDTQYF. CDR3 DNA: TGTGCCAGCAGTTACCCCCAGGGGCCAGATACGCAGTATTTT.

The chain couples TRBV7-2 to TRBJ1-6, with D unclear. Trimming left V 7 bases short and J 11 bases short, with 15 bases between. The CDR3 loop spans 13 amino acids. Germline lookup yields CDR1 SGHTA and CDR2 FQGNSA. The CDR3 loop reads CASNAPGHTPLHF. The CDR3 coding sequence is TGTGCCAGCAACGCCCCAGGTCATACACCCCTCCACTTT.

J is TRBJ2-7 and V is TRBV19; 9 nucleotides agree with TRBD1. The trim removed 5 bases at V and 4 bases at J, leaving 12 bases unmatched. The CDR3 runs to 16 residues. Germline values: CDR1 LNHDA, CDR2 SQIVND (reference sequence). This CDR3 is CASSAPGTGRSYEQYF. The CDR3 region has the DNA TGTGCCAGTAGTGCCCCCGGGACAGGGCGTAGTTACGAGCAGTACTTC.

This rearrangement joins TRBV5-1 to TRBJ2-1, with a tentative D call TRBD2 (5 bases). The ends were cut back, 5 bases at V and 8 bases at J, with 23 bases in the middle. This CDR3 contains 16 residues. The germline CDR1 and CDR2 sequences are SGHRS and YFSETQ. CDR3 DNA sequence: TGCGCCAGCAGTAGAGGTTCCACTAGAGGATGGGATGAGCAGTTCTTC. Its protein product is CASSRGSTRGWDEQFF.

The chain carries TRBV6-5 and TRBJ2-3; TRBD2 agrees at 7 bases. CDR1 and CDR2 (germline): MNHEY, SVGAGI. CDR3 length: 12 amino acids. The chain's CDR3 is CGVSGSGRVQYF. CDR3 DNA: TGTGGGGTTAGCGGGTCCGGCAGGGTGCAGTATTTT.